A single sample is the source of the 13 T cell receptor beta chains below, sequenced in a study of T cells in women clearing cervical HPV infection (dated by TCRdb to between 2018 and 2020). The library was obtained by the immunoSEQ multiplex PCR assay. The source is immuneACCESS, and TCRdb retained only in-frame sequences with V and J called. Part of the clones is not carried over; for the studies checked, unresolved V genes explain less than half of this, and the remainder is unexplained. The table kept for this sample lists 15,000 to 20,000 clones. Approximately 15% of the sample belongs to the ten largest clones. Sequencing was done on a sample of blood buffy coat. The receptors derive from a woman between 18 and 69 years old with a cervical HPV16 infection that either progressed to CIN3+ or cleared (not recorded which).

Regarding this clone: The sequenced fragment ends 3 residues before the CDR3 boundary, so the rest is inferred from the germline J gene. The chain employs TRBV20-1 and TRBJ2-5; D is unclear. Looked up from germline, CDR1 is DFQATT and CDR2 is SNEGSKA (reference sequence). Trimming cost V 3 bases and J 0 bases, with 8 bases left between them. CDR3 length: 13 amino acids. CDR3 DNA, as far as it was read: TGCAGTGCTAGGAGTAGAAACCAAGAGACC. Encoded protein: CSARSRNQET. The complete CDR3 reads CSARSRNQETQYF.

As regards this clone: The junction departs from germline at one end; a sequencing error may be responsible. The read terminates 3 residues before the CDR3 end, so the remaining end is supplied by the germline J gene. The sample carries other DNA sequences with the same CDR3. This chain links TRBV6-1 with TRBJ1-3; no firm D call. The CDR3 consists of 15 residues. Germline values: CDR1 MNHNS, CDR2 SASEGT. The DNA read from the CDR3 is TGTGCCAGCAGTGAACTAGGACTCTCTGGAAACACG. The encoded protein is CASSELGLSGNT. The full-length CDR3 reads as CASSELGLSGNTIYF.

Note on this clone: The read ends 3 residues early relative to the CDR3; the germline J gene fills the gap. The chain is built from TRBV30 and TRBJ2-5; 11 bases map to TRBD1. V shed 4 bases and J 1 base; nucleotides not matched to a gene: 5. CDR3 size: 15 residues. The germline gives CDR1 GTSNPN, CDR2 SVGIG (reference sequence). The sequenced CDR3 bases are TGTGCCTGGAACCCGGGACAGGGGGGCCAAGAGACC. Amino acids: CAWNPGQGGQET. The whole CDR3 protein is CAWNPGQGGQETQYF.

A word on this clone: Coverage ceases 3 residues before the CDR3 finishes, and the germline J gene fills in the end. The rearrangement links TRBV5-1 to TRBJ1-6; D perhaps matches TRBD1 (5 bases). V was cut by 2 bases and J by 1 base, with 7 bases left in between. Germline V lookup: CDR1 SGHRS, CDR2 YFSETQ. This CDR3 region has 15 residues. The CDR3: CASSLGASYNSPLHF. The CDR3 DNA, read in part, is TGCGCCAGCAGCTTAGGGGCTTCCTATAATTCACCC. Filled out from reference TRBV5-1 and TRBJ1-6, the complete variable domain reads KAGVTQTPRYLIKTRGQQVTLSCSPISGHRSVSWYQQTPGQGLQFLFEYFSETQRNKGNFPGRFSGRQFSNSRSEMNVSTLELGDSALYLCASSLGASYNSPLHFGNGTRLTVT.

This clone is classed as medium-sized by frequency. The read falls 3 residues short of the CDR3 end, and the missing part is taken from the germline J gene. The chain combines TRBV6-1 with TRBJ2-3; D call uncertain. Trimming cost V 4 bases and J 1 base, with 9 bases left between them. The CDR3 extends over 14 amino acids. The V gene's germline CDR1 is MNHNS and CDR2 SASEGT. The part of the CDR3 DNA that was read is TGTGCCAGCAGTGGACTGAGCGGCACAGATACG. Translated, it gives CASSGLSGTDT. The complete CDR3 reads CASSGLSGTDTQYF.

About this clone: Sequencing ends 3 residues short of the CDR3 end; the germline J gene provides the rest. This chain links TRBV7-9 with TRBJ2-3, with D hard to call. Germline V gene lookup returns CDR1 SEHNR and CDR2 FQNEAQ (reference sequence). This CDR3 is built from 14 residues. Trimming took off 1 base at V and 0 bases at J, with 5 bases between the two ends. CDR3 DNA, as far as it was read: TGTGCCAGCAGCTTAGAAAGGAGCACAGATACG. It specifies CASSLERSTDT. From start to end, the CDR3 is CASSLERSTDTQYF.

About this clone: The read ends 3 residues before the CDR3 terminus; that terminus is restored from the germline J gene. The chain recombines TRBV19 with TRBJ2-5; D is possibly TRBD2 (6 bases). Trimming removed 9 bases from V and 1 base from J, with 12 bases in between. This CDR3 is 13 amino acids long. The V gene's germline CDR1 is LNHDA and CDR2 SQIVND (reference sequence). This CDR3 is CASRRAGQETQYF. Incomplete CDR3 DNA: TGTGCCAGCAGACGAGCGGGCCAAGAGACC.

Concerning this clone: The read terminates 3 residues ahead of where the CDR3 ends, so the germline J gene completes it. This chain joins TRBV5-1 and TRBJ2-5; tentatively, D is TRBD2 (5 bases). The CDR3 length is 15 residues. Trimming removed 0 bases from V and 5 bases from J, with 14 bases in between. The germline CDR1 and CDR2 sequences are SGHRS and YFSETQ. The CDR3: CASSLVLAGRETQYF. The sequenced part of the CDR3 DNA is TGCGCCAGCAGCTTGGTATTGGCGGGCAGGGAGACC.

The CDR3 bases that were read are TGCAGTGCTAGAGATGCAGGACAGGGTAACTATGGC. This encodes CSARDAGQGNYG. The entire CDR3 protein is CSARDAGQGNYGYTF. The chain uses TRBV20-1 and TRBJ1-2; 8 bases line up with TRBD1. From the germline J gene comes the end of the CDR3, since the read stops 3 residues before it. The length of the CDR3 is 15 residues. From germline, CDR1 is DFQATT and CDR2 SNEGSKA (reference sequence). V trimming: 0 bases; J trimming: 1 base; junction bases outside the gene matches: 4.

On this clone itself: The junction departs from germline at one end; a sequencing error may be responsible. The read gets to within 3 residues of the CDR3 end, and the germline J gene fills in the rest. Other DNA sequences in this specimen translate into the identical CDR3. This chain connects TRBV20-1 to TRBJ1-3; 8 bases line up with TRBD1. The CDR3 runs to 14 residues. Looked up from germline, CDR1 is DFQATT and CDR2 is SNEGSKA (reference sequence). The part of the CDR3 DNA that was read is TGCAGTGCCCCTCGGACAGGGAGTGGAAACACA. Its translation: CSAPRTGSGNT. The entire CDR3 sequence reads CSAPRTGSGNTIYF.

Concerning this clone itself: The CDR3 extends 3 residues past the end of the read, so its final part is completed from the germline J gene. The chain joins TRBV2 to TRBJ2-3; 14 bases match TRBD2. CDR3 size: 14 residues. The germline V gene has CDR1 SNHLY and CDR2 FYNNEI. V lost 8 bases and J lost 8; bases outside the gene matches: 6. The DNA read from the CDR3 is TGTGCCAGCCGTATGACTAGCGGGGGGGCTACG. Amino acid sequence: CASRMTSGGAT. The CDR3 as a whole reads CASRMTSGGATQYF.

For this clone: The read stops 3 residues short of the end of the CDR3; the missing end is completed from the germline J gene. V gene TRBV11-2 combines with J gene TRBJ1-4; a weak D match, TRBD1 (5 bases). CDR1 SGHAT and CDR2 FQNNGV come from the germline V gene. Trimming took off 3 bases at V and 7 bases at J, with 15 bases between the two ends. The CDR3 covers 15 residues. The sequenced part of the CDR3 DNA is TGTGCCAGCAGCTTGTCTCGGCTGAGGGGTGAAAAA. It codes for CASSLSRLRGEK. The entire CDR3 reads CASSLSRLRGEKLFF. Variable domain in full (rest from reference TRBV11-2 and TRBJ1-4): EAGVAQSPRYKIIEKRQSVAFWCNPISGHATLYWYQQILGQGPKLLIQFQNNGVVDDSQLPKDRFSAERLKGVDSTLKIQPAKLEDSAVYLCASSLSRLRGEKLFFGSGTQLSVL.

CDR3 DNA, as far as it was read: TGTGCCAGCAGCCAAGTCCCGGGACAGGGACATGGC. Amino acid sequence: CASSQVPGQGHG. The entire CDR3 reads CASSQVPGQGHGYTF. The chain couples TRBV3-1 (or the pseudogene TRBV3-2) to TRBJ1-2; 9 nucleotides match TRBD1. The sequenced fragment ends 3 residues before the CDR3 boundary, so the rest is inferred from the germline J gene. V was clipped by 1 base and J by 6 bases; unmatched bases: 6. The CDR3 has 15 residues. Germline V gives CDR1 LGHDT, CDR2 YNNKEL (reference sequence).